This TCR beta chain was identified in a study of cytomegalovirus exposure and HLA in healthy donors. Study context: From donors who were HLA-typed, an early data release held 80 million to 85 million unique TCRs.

The PCR ran on 60 Vbeta and 13 Jbeta primers. Data came from immunoSEQ multiplex PCR; TCRdb stores just in-frame clones and leaves some out. The repertoire consists of approximately 170,000 clones, with about 71% occurring once and the leading ten covering around 3%. Regarding the study as a whole: Certain indistinguishable V segments, among them TRBV6-2 and TRBV6-3, were excluded. Later genetic work tied a missense DCLRE1C variant to beta-chain V and J trimming.

Losses at the gene ends were 4 bases for V and 1 base for J; bases not matched to a gene: 10. Germline V gene lookup returns CDR1 SGHTA and CDR2 FQGNSA. The length of the CDR3 is 16 residues. Details on this clone: Its target is unknown.

The sequence derives from a woman in her forties in good health and CMV-seropositive. J is TRBJ2-7 and V is TRBV7-2; 7 nucleotides match TRBD2. The specimen sequenced was PBMCs. CDR3 residues: CASSSLGRGGSYEQYF. In DNA, the CDR3 is TGTGCCAGCAGCTCACTAGGACGGGGAGGGTCCTACGAGCAGTACTTC.